What follows are 26 T cell receptor beta chains derived from one specimen sequenced in a study of T cell responses to AZD1222 COVID-19 vaccine. Sequenced by immunoSEQ multiplex PCR; TCRdb stores in-frame clones only, minus some. The repertoire holds roughly 110,000 clones, with under 95% as singletons. Sequenced here: peripheral blood, sampled on day 0 of AZD1222 vaccination. The receptors were sampled from an adult in good health.

The V and J genes are TRBV12-5 and TRBJ1-2; D gene unclear. Germline V gene lookup returns CDR1 LGHNT and CDR2 FRNRAP. V was pared by 6 bases and J by 2 bases, with 10 bases between. CDR3 length equals 13 residues. CDR3 in amino acids: CASGMGSNYGYTF. The CDR3 DNA sequence: TGTGCTAGTGGGATGGGGTCCAACTATGGCTACACCTTC.

This clone turned up a few times. The chain recombines TRBV19 with TRBJ1-1, with 7 bases identical to TRBD1. Trimming removed 3 bases from V and 12 bases from J; junction bases left unmatched: 4. There are 11 residues in the CDR3. CDR1 LNHDA and CDR2 SQIVND come from the germline V gene (reference sequence). In DNA form, the CDR3 reads TGTGCCAGTAGTATGGGACAGAGATCTTTCTTT. Its translation: CASSMGQRSFF.

J is TRBJ1-2 and V is TRBV9; D call uncertain. The germline gives CDR1 SGDLS, CDR2 YYNGEE. V lost 0 bases and J 4 bases, leaving 13 bases between the germline ends. This CDR3 is 15 amino acids long. The CDR3 bases are TGTGCCAGCAGCGTAGGTACGGGGTATAGCTATGGCTACACCTTC. It translates to CASSVGTGYSYGYTF.

This clone has only one observation. This chain uses TRBV7-9 with TRBJ1-6; TRBD1 matches at 9 bases. The CDR3 loop spans 15 amino acids. CDR1 SEHNR and CDR2 FQNEAQ come from the germline V gene (reference sequence). Unmatched junction bases numbered 4, after V lost 5 bases and J lost 5 bases. In DNA form, the CDR3 reads TGTGCCAGCAGCCCCCGGGACAGGGATAATTCACCCCTCCACTTT. Translated: CASSPRDRDNSPLHF.

The rearrangement joins TRBV6-5 to TRBJ2-7, with D tentatively TRBD1 or TRBD2 (6 bases each). Trimming took off 4 bases at V and 2 bases at J, with 9 bases between the two ends. Germline values: CDR1 MNHEY, CDR2 SVGAGI. CDR3 length: 13 residues. The CDR3 region is CASSSRGPYEQYF. As DNA, the CDR3 is TGTGCCAGCAGTTCCCGGGGGCCCTACGAGCAGTACTTC.

This clone has just a few counts. The chain is built from TRBV18 and TRBJ1-1, with TRBD1 matching 7 bases. After removal of 3 bases from V and 3 bases from J, the junction contained 13 bases not matched to a gene. CDR1 KGHSH and CDR2 LQKENI come from the germline V gene. This CDR3 has 17 residues. The CDR3 DNA reads as TGTGCCAGCTCACCCTCACAATTAGGGGGCGGCCACACTGAAGCTTTCTTT. It encodes CASSPSQLGGGHTEAFF. Full variable domain (remainder filled in from reference TRBV18 and TRBJ1-1): NAGVMQNPRHLVRRRGQEARLRCSPMKGHSHVYWYRQLPEEGLKFMVYLQKENIIDESGMPKERFSAEFPKEGPSILRIQQVVRGDSAAYFCASSPSQLGGGHTEAFFGQGTRLTVV.

This clone was observed a single time. The rearrangement uses TRBV19 and TRBJ1-3; 8 positions match TRBD1. Per germline, CDR1 LNHDA and CDR2 SQIVND (reference sequence). After removal of 3 bases from V and 2 bases from J, the junction contained 6 bases not matched to a gene. The CDR3 length is 16 residues. CDR3 loop: CASSISGQGPGNTIYF. In DNA form, the CDR3 reads TGTGCCAGTAGTATTTCCGGACAGGGTCCTGGAAACACCATATATTTT.

The CDR3 DNA sequence: TGTGCCAGCAGCCAAGAACGACAGACTCGGGCGGCCCTCCACTTT. Protein product: CASSQERQTRAALHF. V is TRBV3-1 (or the pseudogene TRBV3-2) and J is TRBJ1-6; possible D gene TRBD1, 5 bases. CDR3 size: 15 residues. Germline V gene sequence: CDR1 LGHDT, CDR2 YNNKEL (reference sequence). Between the trimmed V and J ends, which lost 0 bases and 14 bases, there was a span of 17 bases.

This clone was seen once. J is TRBJ1-1 and V is TRBV2, with a tentative D call TRBD1 (5 bases). Germline CDR1 reads SNHLY; CDR2 reads FYNNEI. The CDR3 is made up of 13 amino acids. V lost 7 bases and J 3 bases, leaving 12 bases between the germline ends. CDR3 sequence: CASTRGVYTEAFF. In nucleotides, the CDR3 is TGTGCCAGCACTCGGGGGGTATACACTGAAGCTTTCTTT.

The CDR3 region is CAIKPEGGGSEQYF. In DNA form, the CDR3 reads TGTGCCATCAAACCGGAGGGTGGAGGGAGCGAGCAGTACTTC. The rearrangement links TRBV25-1 to TRBJ2-7, with TRBD2 as a possible D gene (6 bases). The germline CDR1 and CDR2 sequences are MGHDK and SYGVNS. The V and J ends lost 10 bases and 6 bases respectively, with 22 bases between them. The CDR3 loop spans 14 amino acids.

This rearrangement joins TRBV6-2 or TRBV6-3 to TRBJ1-5, with a tentative D call TRBD1 (6 bases). CDR3 length: 19 amino acids. V lost 6 bases and J 1 base, leaving 25 bases between the germline ends. Looked up from germline, CDR1 is MNHEY and CDR2 is SVGEGT. CDR3 region: CASSPRYTPGASSNQPQHF. CDR3 DNA sequence: TGTGCCAGCAGCCCCAGATATACACCAGGGGCGTCGAGCAATCAGCCCCAGCATTTT.

V and J are TRBV18 and TRBJ2-2, with 7 bases lining up with TRBD1. The CDR3 length is 16 residues. Per germline, CDR1 KGHSH and CDR2 LQKENI. Unmatched junction bases numbered 10, after V lost 3 bases and J lost 6 bases. CDR3: CASSPRTGRGAGELFF. CDR3 nucleotide sequence: TGTGCCAGCTCACCGCGGACAGGTCGGGGAGCCGGGGAGCTGTTTTTT.

The chain uses TRBV19 and TRBJ1-5, with TRBD1 matching 8 bases. J gave up 0 bases and V 6 bases, and 10 bases lay outside the gene matches. CDR3 length equals 17 residues. Germline CDR1 is LNHDA and CDR2 is SQIVND (reference sequence). The CDR3 DNA is TGTGCCAGTAGCGGACAGGGTGGCTTCTATAGCAATCAGCCCCAGCATTTT. It encodes CASSGQGGFYSNQPQHF.

The CDR3 DNA sequence: TGTGCCAGCAGATATCGGGACAGCCCTTCCTACGAGCAGTACTTC. Protein: CASRYRDSPSYEQYF. This chain links TRBV11-1 with TRBJ2-7; 7 bases match TRBD1. Germline CDR1 SGHAT, CDR2 FQDESV (reference sequence). V dropped 6 bases and J dropped 1; count of bases not matched to a gene: 9. This CDR3 is built from 15 residues.

This rearrangement joins TRBV6-5 to TRBJ1-1, with D possibly matching TRBD1 (5 bases). The CDR3 has 15 amino acids. Deletions cut 4 bases from V and 2 bases from J, with 14 bases between. From germline, CDR1 is MNHEY and CDR2 SVGAGI. The CDR3, as DNA: TGTGCCAGCAGTTCACCGGGACGGCGTAACACTGAAGCTTTCTTT. It specifies CASSSPGRRNTEAFF.

J is TRBJ1-1 and V is TRBV9; 7 bases match TRBD1. With 0 bases clipped from V and 1 base from J, the junction kept 12 bases outside the gene matches. The germline gives CDR1 SGDLS, CDR2 YYNGEE. The CDR3 is made up of 18 amino acids. The CDR3 loop is CASSVGQGQSSANTEAFF. The CDR3 DNA reads as TGTGCCAGCAGCGTAGGACAGGGTCAAAGTTCGGCGAACACTGAAGCTTTCTTT.

The genes are TRBV3-1 (or the pseudogene TRBV3-2) and TRBJ2-5, with 11 bases that match TRBD2. The CDR3 sequence is 14 residues long. After removal of 1 base from V and 10 bases from J, the junction contained 5 bases not matched to a gene. Germline CDR1 reads LGHDT; CDR2 reads YNNKEL (reference sequence). CDR3: CASSQVSLAGGQYF. The CDR3 bases are TGTGCCAGCAGCCAAGTTTCCCTAGCGGGGGGCCAGTACTTC.

The chain links TRBV20-1 to TRBJ2-3; TRBD2 aligns across 8 bases. After removal of 3 bases from V and 0 bases from J, the junction contained 14 bases not matched to a gene. Looked up from germline, CDR1 is DFQATT and CDR2 is SNEGSKA (reference sequence). The CDR3 extends over 18 amino acids. The CDR3, as DNA: TGCAGTGCTAGTATGGGGCGGGGGGCTCTAATAAGCACAGATACGCAGTATTTT. It encodes CSASMGRGALISTDTQYF.

The CDR3 sequence is CASSQAGKPYGYTF. The CDR3 DNA reads TGTGCCAGCAGCCAAGCTGGGAAACCCTATGGCTACACCTTC. The gene calls are TRBV3-1 (or the pseudogene TRBV3-2) and TRBJ1-2; D is uncertain. V was clipped by 1 base and J by 4 bases, with 10 bases between them. Germline loops: CDR1 LGHDT, CDR2 YNNKEL (reference sequence). The CDR3 has 14 residues.

The gene calls are TRBV3-1 (or the pseudogene TRBV3-2) and TRBJ2-7, with 8 bases identical to TRBD2. Trimming cost V 1 base and J 5 bases; bases outside gene matches: 10. Looked up from germline, CDR1 is LGHDT and CDR2 is YNNKEL (reference sequence). The CDR3 runs to 16 residues. CDR3 residues: CASSQVAGGFRDEQYF. CDR3 bases: TGTGCCAGCAGCCAAGTTGCGGGGGGATTTAGGGACGAGCAGTACTTC.

This chain joins TRBV5-8 and TRBJ2-6; D not resolved. V lost 2 bases to trimming and J lost 0 bases, with 6 bases between them. Germline lookup yields CDR1 SGHTS and CDR2 YDEGEE. CDR3 length equals 15 residues. The CDR3 sequence: CASSFRVSGANVLTF. CDR3 nucleotides: TGTGCCAGCAGCTTTCGAGTCTCTGGGGCCAACGTCCTGACTTTC.

The J gene is TRBJ2-6, the V gene TRBV5-1, with D uncertain. The germline CDR1 and CDR2 sequences are SGHRS and YFSETQ. This CDR3 is 16 amino acids long. V was trimmed by 0 bases and J by 0 bases, leaving 7 bases between them. The CDR3 spells CASSLAVGSGANVLTF. Here the CDR3 DNA reads TGCGCCAGCAGCTTGGCCGTAGGCTCTGGGGCCAACGTCCTGACTTTC.

The chain carries TRBV7-8 and TRBJ2-7; possibly TRBD1 or TRBD2 for D (7 bases each). From germline, CDR1 is SGHVS and CDR2 FQNEAQ. CDR3 size: 13 residues. V dropped 5 bases and J dropped 6 bases, with 14 bases sitting between them. CDR3 sequence (DNA): TGTGCCAGCAGCAAGGACAGGACTAGCGAGCAGTACTTC. This gives the protein CASSKDRTSEQYF.

The chain employs TRBV27 and TRBJ2-2; 7 bases line up with TRBD2. This CDR3 is 19 amino acids long. V lost 3 bases and J lost 0; bases outside the gene matches: 13. Germline V lookup: CDR1 MNHEY, CDR2 SMNVEV (reference sequence). DNA of the CDR3: TGTGCCAGCAGTTTTCTCCGCTCTAGCGGTCGGGCGAACACCGGGGAGCTGTTTTTT. The encoded protein is CASSFLRSSGRANTGELFF.

The chain carries TRBV6-2 or TRBV6-3 and TRBJ2-2; TRBD2 agrees at 8 bases. The CDR3 contains 15 residues. Germline CDR1 MNHEY, CDR2 SVGEGT. V shed 5 bases, J shed 3 bases, and the junction held 5 bases outside the gene matches. The DNA for the CDR3 is TGTGCCAGCAGTGACAGGCGGGGGGACACCGGGGAGCTGTTTTTT. This sequence encodes CASSDRRGDTGELFF.

This clone was recorded only once. The genes are TRBV7-2 and TRBJ2-7, with no clear D. V was shortened by 5 bases and J by 1 base, with 24 bases between the two germline ends. The CDR3 runs 18 residues. Germline V CDR1 and CDR2: SGHTA, FQGNSA. CDR3 bases: TGTGCCAGCAGCCACTCCCCCCGTCCCATTGTACCTTCCTACGAGCAGTACTTC. Protein sequence: CASSHSPRPIVPSYEQYF.